The 25 T cell receptor beta chains presented below share a single source sample, sequenced in a study of cytomegalovirus exposure and HLA in healthy donors. The PCR used 60 Vbeta and 13 Jbeta primers. The assay was immunoSEQ multiplex PCR, and TCRdb's table has in-frame clones only and misses some. Counted here are more than 100,000 clones, 74% occurring once; the ten biggest clones make up around 5.5%. Sequences were obtained from PBMCs. The source is a woman aged 45 to 65 in good health and CMV-seropositive.

This chain connects TRBV6-6 to TRBJ2-1, with TRBD1 matching 8 bases. Germline-derived CDR1 and CDR2 are MNHNY and SVGAGI (reference sequence). This CDR3 region has 15 residues. Trimming removed 6 bases from V and 2 bases from J; junction bases left unmatched: 6. In DNA, the CDR3 is TGTGCCAGCAGATACGACAGGGGAACCTACAATGAGCAGTTCTTC. It is translated as CASRYDRGTYNEQFF.

This clone was recorded once. The chain employs TRBV7-6 and TRBJ1-1; D gene unclear. The CDR3 loop spans 12 amino acids. Between the trimmed V and J ends, which lost 2 bases and 3 bases, there was a span of 4 bases. Germline assignment: CDR1 SGHVS and CDR2 FNYEAQ. The CDR3 sequence is CASSLSDTEAFF. Here the CDR3 DNA reads TGTGCCAGCAGCTTATCGGACACTGAAGCTTTCTTT. Drawing the rest from reference TRBV7-6 and TRBJ1-1, the complete variable domain is GAGVSQSPRYKVTKRGQDVALRCDPISGHVSLYWYRQALGQGPEFLTYFNYEAQQDKSGLPNDRFSAERPEGSISTLTIQRTEQRDSAMYRCASSLSDTEAFFGQGTRLTVV.

The chain recombines TRBV10-2 with TRBJ2-1, with D maybe TRBD2 (5 bases). The CDR3 sequence is 12 residues long. Looked up from germline, CDR1 is WSHSY and CDR2 is SAAADI. Trimming shortened V by 9 bases and J by 9 bases, and 15 bases separated the two germline ends. CDR3 DNA: TGCGCCAGTGGGAGACAAGTAAGTGAGCAGTTCTTC. Protein: CASGRQVSEQFF.

The gene calls are TRBV29-1 and TRBJ1-1, with a weak D call TRBD1 (5 bases). The germline V gene has CDR1 SQVTM and CDR2 ANQGSEA. The CDR3 sequence is 14 residues long. The V and J ends lost 8 bases and 6 bases respectively, with 22 bases between them. The CDR3 coding sequence is TGCAGCACATTACCGGGGGGAGTTGGAGCTGAAGCTTTCTTT. Translated: CSTLPGGVGAEAFF. Using reference TRBV29-1 and TRBJ1-1 for the parts outside the CDR3, the full variable domain is SAVISQKPSRDICQRGTSLTIQCQVDSQVTMMFWYRQQPGQSLTLIATANQGSEATYESGFVIDKFPISRPNLTFSTLTVSNMSPEDSSIYLCSTLPGGVGAEAFFGQGTRLTVV.

In this sample, this clone turned up a few times. V gene TRBV25-1 combines with J gene TRBJ1-6; 7 positions match TRBD1. This CDR3 region has 13 residues. Germline loops: CDR1 MGHDK, CDR2 SYGVNS. The V and J ends lost 9 bases and 9 bases, in that order; junction bases with no gene match: 8. The CDR3 region has the DNA TGTGCCAGTAGTCCAGGGGGGACTTCACCCCTCCACTTT. Protein sequence: CASSPGGTSPLHF. Full variable domain (outside the CDR3, taken from reference TRBV25-1 and TRBJ1-6): EADIYQTPRYLVIGTGKKITLECSQTMGHDKMYWYQQDPGMELHLIHYSYGVNSTEKGDLSSESTVSRIRTEHFPLTLESARPSHTSQYLCASSPGGTSPLHFGNGTRLTVT.

The V gene is TRBV5-4, the J gene TRBJ2-5; the D gene is possibly TRBD1 (6 bases). This CDR3 region has 16 residues. Germline V gene sequence: CDR1 SGHNT, CDR2 YYREEE (reference sequence). The V gene lost 0 bases and the J gene lost 2 bases, with 14 bases spanning the gap. Written as DNA, the CDR3 is TGTGCCAGCAGCTTGGTTGGGGGCAGGAGACAAGAGACCCAGTACTTC. It translates to CASSLVGGRRQETQYF.

With respect to this clone: Other DNA sequences of this sample code for an identical CDR3. This chain connects TRBV6-4 to TRBJ2-1, with TRBD2 matching over 11 bases. Germline V CDR1 and CDR2: MRHNA, SNTAGT. Trimming removed 5 bases from V and 6 bases from J; junction bases left unmatched: 3. The CDR3 extends over 14 amino acids. CDR3 loop: CASSTSGGTNEQFF. CDR3 nucleotide sequence: TGTGCCAGCAGTACTAGCGGGGGCACCAATGAGCAGTTCTTC.

A few counts support this clone. The CDR3 reads CASSRLGTGRVSPLHF. The CDR3 DNA reads TGTGCCAGCAGCCGACTGGGTACCGGGAGGGTTTCACCCCTCCACTTT. The chain combines TRBV5-6 with TRBJ1-6; D remains unclear. V was shortened by 4 bases and J by 9 bases, with 20 bases between the two germline ends. The CDR3 extends over 16 amino acids. CDR1 is SGHDT and CDR2 is YYEEEE in the germline V gene.

The V call is TRBV7-6, the J call TRBJ2-2; D perhaps matches TRBD2 (7 bases). The CDR3 extends over 15 amino acids. Germline V gene data show CDR1 as SGHVS and CDR2 as FNYEAQ. V dropped 5 bases and J dropped 6 bases, with 16 bases sitting between them. The CDR3 region has the DNA TGTGCCAGCAGCAGGGACGTGGGGGGGCCCGGGGAGCTGTTTTTT. It encodes CASSRDVGGPGELFF.

This chain uses TRBV6-1 with TRBJ1-1; perhaps TRBD1 as D (6 bases). The V end was cut by 2 bases, the J end by 0 bases, with 13 bases between. CDR3 length: 16 residues. In germline, CDR1 is MNHNS, CDR2 SASEGT. CDR3 sequence: CASSESWGLMNTEAFF. The DNA of the CDR3 is TGTGCCAGCAGTGAATCGTGGGGGCTCATGAACACTGAAGCTTTCTTT.

This chain joins TRBV11-3 and TRBJ1-1, with TRBD1 matching over 8 bases. The CDR3 is made up of 14 amino acids. Germline-derived CDR1 and CDR2 are SGHNT and YENEEA. Trimming cost V 4 bases and J 5 bases; bases outside gene matches: 6. CDR3 nucleotide sequence: TGTGCCAGCAGCTCAGACAGGGGAGGGACTGAAGCTTTCTTT. Its protein product is CASSSDRGGTEAFF.

The chain couples TRBV30 to TRBJ1-1, with TRBD1 identical over 9 bases. Germline CDR1 is GTSNPN and CDR2 is SVGIG (reference sequence). J was trimmed by 6 bases and V by 2 bases; bases with no gene match: 1. CDR3 length: 12 residues. CDR3 DNA: TGTGCCTGGAGTAGACAGGGGGCTGAAGCTTTCTTT. It translates to CAWSRQGAEAFF.

This clone was observed at least ten times. The chain is built from TRBV5-1 and TRBJ1-6; D might be TRBD1 (6 bases). CDR3 length: 15 residues. CDR1 is SGHRS and CDR2 is YFSETQ in the germline V gene. V lost 1 base to trimming and J lost 6 bases, with 11 bases between them. The DNA for the CDR3 is TGCGCCAGCAGCTTGACAGGGACGGTTAATTCACCCCTCCACTTT. This translates into CASSLTGTVNSPLHF.

The V gene is TRBV6-6, the J gene TRBJ1-2; D gene uncertain. CDR3 length equals 11 residues. Trimming took off 4 bases at V and 13 bases at J, with 13 bases between the two ends. Germline assignment: CDR1 MNHNY and CDR2 SVGAGI (reference sequence). The CDR3 loop reads CASSLGSALTF. The CDR3 DNA sequence: TGTGCCAGCAGTTTAGGAAGCGCCCTCACCTTC.

V gene TRBV18 combines with J gene TRBJ2-7, with 7 bases fitting TRBD2. The V and J ends lost 2 bases and 3 bases, in that order; junction bases with no gene match: 4. CDR3 length: 14 residues. The germline gives CDR1 KGHSH, CDR2 LQKENI. DNA for the CDR3: TGTGCCAGCTCACCAGGGGGAGGGAACTACGAGCAGTACTTC. Translation gives CASSPGGGNYEQYF.

The CDR3 coding sequence is TGTGCCAGCAGCTTGATAACAGGGGAGTTCACTGAAGCTTTCTTT. Translated: CASSLITGEFTEAFF. This chain connects TRBV5-8 to TRBJ1-1; 7 positions agree with TRBD1. The CDR3 length is 15 residues. V lost 1 base and J lost 4; bases outside the gene matches: 7. Germline-derived CDR1 and CDR2 are SGHTS and YDEGEE.

The V call is TRBV9, the J call TRBJ2-1, with 9 nucleotides matching TRBD2. This CDR3 region has 15 residues. In germline, CDR1 is SGDLS, CDR2 YYNGEE. The trim removed 4 bases at V and 2 bases at J, leaving 4 bases unmatched. The CDR3 region has the DNA TGTGCCAGCAGCCTTAGCGGGGGCCCCTACAATGAGCAGTTCTTC. It yields the protein CASSLSGGPYNEQFF. The full variable domain, its missing parts supplied by reference TRBV9 and TRBJ2-1, is DSGVTQTPKHLITATGQRVTLRCSPRSGDLSVYWYQQSLDQGLQFLIQYYNGEERAKGNILERFSAQQFPDLHSELNLSSLELGDSALYFCASSLSGGPYNEQFFGPGTRLTVL.

The gene calls are TRBV10-1 and TRBJ1-5; D is perhaps TRBD1 (6 bases). This CDR3 is 19 amino acids long. Trimming cost V 1 base and J 6 bases, with 25 bases left between them. CDR1 and CDR2 (germline): WNHNN, SYGVQD (reference sequence). The CDR3: CASSECHRGARIPRQPQHF. The DNA of the CDR3 is TGCGCCAGCAGTGAGTGTCACCGGGGGGCGCGAATTCCCCGTCAGCCCCAGCATTTT.

J is TRBJ1-4 and V is TRBV6-6, with D tentatively TRBD1 (6 bases). Germline V CDR1 and CDR2: MNHNY, SVGAGI (reference sequence). There are 16 residues in the CDR3. V was trimmed by 2 bases and J by 0 bases, leaving 10 bases between them. The CDR3, as DNA: TGTGCCAGCAGTTACCCGGACAGTACAACTAATGAAAAACTGTTTTTT. This encodes CASSYPDSTTNEKLFF.

The rearrangement links TRBV4-1 to TRBJ1-6, with D possibly being TRBD1 (6 bases). Germline assignment: CDR1 MGHRA and CDR2 YSYEKL. Trimming pared 0 bases from V and 5 bases from J, leaving 14 bases between. The CDR3 loop spans 17 amino acids. The CDR3 DNA is TGCGCCAGCAGCCAAGATACGAGGGGGAGAGATAATTCACCCCTCCACTTT. As protein: CASSQDTRGRDNSPLHF.

CDR3 in amino acids: CAWSAQGDNEAFF. The CDR3 nucleotides are TGTGCCTGGAGCGCACAGGGGGATAACGAAGCTTTCTTT. The chain couples TRBV30 to TRBJ1-1; 8 nucleotides line up with TRBD1. Per the germline V gene, CDR1 is GTSNPN and CDR2 is SVGIG (reference sequence). The CDR3 sequence is 13 residues long. Trimming removed 3 bases from V and 8 bases from J; junction bases left unmatched: 8. The variable domain in full, with the rest retrieved from reference TRBV30 and TRBJ1-1, is SQTIHQWPATLVQPVGSPLSLECTVEGTSNPNLYWYRQAAGRGLQLLFYSVGIGQISSEVPQNLSASRPQDRQFILSSKKLLLSDSGFYLCAWSAQGDNEAFFGQGTRLTVV.

The V call is TRBV7-2, the J call TRBJ1-2; D is uncertain. This CDR3 spans 14 amino acids. The ends were cut back, 3 bases at V and 0 bases at J, with 8 bases in the middle. CDR1 SGHTA and CDR2 FQGNSA come from the germline V gene. The DNA for the CDR3 is TGTGCCAGCAGCTTGCGGCAGTCTAACTATGGCTACACCTTC. Translating gives CASSLRQSNYGYTF.

The chain recombines TRBV7-2 with TRBJ1-4, with D unclear. The CDR3 is 12 residues long. V was clipped by 1 base and J by 7 bases, with 4 bases between them. CDR1 and CDR2 from the germline V gene are SGHTA and FQGNSA. The CDR3 sequence: CASSLDGEKLFF. CDR3 DNA sequence: TGTGCCAGCAGCTTAGACGGTGAAAAACTGTTTTTT.

The rearrangement uses TRBV29-1 and TRBJ1-4; no reliable D call. This CDR3 contains 12 residues. Germline CDR1 SQVTM, CDR2 ANQGSEA. Between the trimmed V and J ends, which lost 4 bases and 4 bases, there was a span of 7 bases. The CDR3 coding sequence is TGCAGCGTTGGTCAGATTAATGAAAAACTGTTTTTT. Its translation: CSVGQINEKLFF.

This clone came up once. The chain employs TRBV5-1 and TRBJ2-7, with 7 bases fitting TRBD1. This CDR3 has 14 residues. After removal of 5 bases from V and 1 base from J, the junction contained 6 bases not matched to a gene. CDR1 and CDR2 (germline): SGHRS, YFSETQ. The CDR3 DNA sequence: TGCGCCAGCAGGGGGACAGCCGCATCCTACGAGCAGTACTTC. Residues: CASRGTAASYEQYF.